A single sample gave rise to the 9 T cell receptor beta chains below, sequenced in a study of blood T cell repertoires in COVID-19. Clones were read by immunoSEQ multiplex PCR, and TCRdb kept only the in-frame ones, dropping some. Of around 50,000 clones listed, 70% to 90% are singletons. Sequencing used peripheral blood. These receptors were taken from a human donor in a cohort sampled during active COVID-19.

This chain links TRBV2 with TRBJ2-3; 8 bases align to TRBD1. The CDR3 extends over 15 amino acids. Germline V gene lookup returns CDR1 SNHLY and CDR2 FYNNEI. The J segment lost 1 base and the V segment lost 7 bases, leaving 7 bases of the junction unmatched. The DNA of the CDR3 is TGTGCCAGCACTGGCCCGGGACAGGGCACAGATACGCAGTATTTT. It yields the protein CASTGPGQGTDTQYF.

The table lists this clone with a few counts. Here the CDR3 reads CASSSRGGTDTQYF. CDR3 DNA sequence: TGTGCCAGCAGCTCGCGGGGGGGCACAGATACGCAGTATTTT. The rearrangement links TRBV11-2 to TRBJ2-3, with 8 bases identical to TRBD2. CDR3 size: 14 residues. V was clipped by 4 bases and J by 1 base; unmatched bases: 1. Germline CDR1 SGHAT, CDR2 FQNNGV.

This clone was seen only once. The chain links TRBV19 to TRBJ2-3; 7 bases align to TRBD1. The CDR3 loop spans 15 amino acids. The V and J ends lost 5 bases and 2 bases, in that order; junction bases with no gene match: 7. Germline V lookup: CDR1 LNHDA, CDR2 SQIVND (reference sequence). CDR3 loop: CASSSRTGYTDTQYF. The CDR3 DNA reads as TGTGCCAGTAGTTCCCGGACAGGATACACAGATACGCAGTATTTT.

The chain carries TRBV6-2 or TRBV6-3 and TRBJ1-1, with D perhaps TRBD1 (5 bases). The germline CDR1 and CDR2 sequences are MNHEY and SVGEGT. V lost 0 bases, J lost 4 bases, and 12 bases lay in between. The CDR3 runs to 15 residues. In DNA, the CDR3 is TGTGCCAGCAGTTACTCTTTGGCAGGGTCCACTGAAGCTTTCTTT. Its translation is CASSYSLAGSTEAFF.

This sequence joins TRBV30 and TRBJ2-5; 8 positions agree with TRBD2. The J segment lost 5 bases and the V segment lost 2 bases, leaving 7 bases of the junction unmatched. CDR1 is GTSNPN and CDR2 is SVGIG in the germline V gene (reference sequence). This CDR3 contains 14 residues. The CDR3 DNA follows: TGTGCCTGGAGTTTTGTCACTAGCGGCGAGACCCAGTACTTC. This translates into CAWSFVTSGETQYF.

V gene TRBV7-6 combines with J gene TRBJ1-1, with D perhaps matching TRBD1 (6 bases). This CDR3 is built from 14 residues. CDR1 and CDR2 from the germline V gene are SGHVS and FNYEAQ. Trimming took off 1 base at V and 2 bases at J, with 8 bases between the two ends. The CDR3 protein is CASSLGDINTEAFF. The CDR3 DNA is TGTGCCAGCAGCTTAGGGGACATCAACACTGAAGCTTTCTTT.

V and J are TRBV28 and TRBJ1-6; perhaps TRBD1 as D (5 bases). This CDR3 region has 16 residues. The V gene's germline CDR1 is MDHEN and CDR2 SYDVKM. V was clipped by 3 bases and J by 3 bases, with 12 bases between them. The CDR3 DNA reads as TGTGCCAGCAGTTTGGGGGGGGTTATCTATAATTCACCCCTCCACTTT. It encodes CASSLGGVIYNSPLHF.

Remarks on this clone: This sample includes further DNA sequences coding for the same CDR3. The rearrangement uses TRBV7-8 and TRBJ2-2; D is possibly TRBD2 (5 bases). The CDR3 spans 15 residues. CDR1 is SGHVS and CDR2 is FQNEAQ in the germline V gene. Trimming cost V 4 bases and J 3 bases, with 12 bases left between them. The CDR3 loop reads CASSSRWEHTGELFF. CDR3 nucleotides: TGTGCCAGCAGCTCCCGGTGGGAGCACACCGGGGAGCTGTTTTTT.

The V gene is TRBV6-6, the J gene TRBJ2-7; the D gene is possibly TRBD2 (5 bases). CDR1 MNHNY and CDR2 SVGAGI come from the germline V gene (reference sequence). The CDR3 loop spans 14 amino acids. V lost 10 bases and J 1 base, leaving 17 bases between the germline ends. CDR3 nucleotides: TGTGCCACCCGGCGGGCAGCTTCTTCCTACGAGCAGTACTTC. Protein sequence: CATRRAASSYEQYF.